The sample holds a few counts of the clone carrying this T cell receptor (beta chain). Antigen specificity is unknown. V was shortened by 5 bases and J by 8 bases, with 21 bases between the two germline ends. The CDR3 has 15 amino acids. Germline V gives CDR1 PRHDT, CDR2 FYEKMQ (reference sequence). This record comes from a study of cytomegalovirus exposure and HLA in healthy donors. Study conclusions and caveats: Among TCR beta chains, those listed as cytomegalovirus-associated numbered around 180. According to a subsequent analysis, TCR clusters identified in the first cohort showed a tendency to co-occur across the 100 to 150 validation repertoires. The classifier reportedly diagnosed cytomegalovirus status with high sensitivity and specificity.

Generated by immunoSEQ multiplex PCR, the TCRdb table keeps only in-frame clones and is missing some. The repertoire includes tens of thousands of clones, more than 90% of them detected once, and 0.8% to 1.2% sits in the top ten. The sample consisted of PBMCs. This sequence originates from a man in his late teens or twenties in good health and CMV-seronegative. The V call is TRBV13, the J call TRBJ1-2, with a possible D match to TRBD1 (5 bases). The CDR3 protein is CASSPQGQGSPGYTF. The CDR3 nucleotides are TGTGCCAGCAGCCCTCAAGGGCAGGGTTCGCCCGGCTACACCTTC.